The 12 T cell receptor beta chains in this list originate from one sample, sequenced in a study of cytomegalovirus exposure and HLA in healthy donors. The primer mix had 60 Vbeta and 13 Jbeta primers. Sequencing used immunoSEQ multiplex PCR; TCRdb keeps in-frame clones, though not all of them. The table lists under 130,000 clones, around 80% of them singletons, with approximately 5.3% in the top ten. The sample consisted of PBMCs. These receptors were collected from a female donor in good health and CMV-seropositive.

The CDR3 nucleotides are TGTGCCAGCAGCGTAGGGCAGGGCTACGCAAACACTGAAGCTTTCTTT. Translated, it gives CASSVGQGYANTEAFF. The chain recombines TRBV9 with TRBJ1-1; D possibly corresponds to TRBD1 (5 bases). The length of the CDR3 is 16 residues. V shed 0 bases and J shed 2 bases, with 14 bases lying between them. Per germline, CDR1 SGDLS and CDR2 YYNGEE.

This chain joins TRBV4-3 and TRBJ1-3; a possible D gene is TRBD1 (5 bases). Germline V lookup: CDR1 LGHNA, CDR2 YSLEER. The CDR3 contains 17 residues. Trimming removed 0 bases from V and 4 bases from J, with 16 bases in between. CDR3 region: CASSQDIAGRSGNTIYF. CDR3 DNA: TGCGCCAGCAGCCAAGATATAGCGGGACGGTCGGGAAACACCATATATTTT.

The genes are TRBV7-3 and TRBJ2-7; 10 bases match TRBD2. Trimming took 2 bases from V and 7 from J; bases not matched to a gene: 11. The CDR3 is made up of 16 amino acids. Germline values: CDR1 SGHTA, CDR2 FQGTGA. The CDR3 nucleotides are TGTGCCAGCAGCTTATATGGCCTAGCGGGAGTTGGGGAGCAGTACTTC. Translation: CASSLYGLAGVGEQYF.

The chain has TRBV10-2 and TRBJ1-2; unclear D gene. CDR1 WSHSY and CDR2 SAAADI come from the germline V gene. Trimming took off 3 bases at V and 8 bases at J, with 16 bases between the two ends. This CDR3 is built from 14 residues. The DNA for the CDR3 is TGCGCCAGCAGTGATGTTTTGGAGGATGAGGGCTACACCTTC. Its translation is CASSDVLEDEGYTF.

The chain combines TRBV18 with TRBJ2-2, with D possibly being TRBD1 (6 bases). Trimming pared 5 bases from V and 3 bases from J, leaving 16 bases between. Germline V gene sequence: CDR1 KGHSH, CDR2 LQKENI. This CDR3 has 16 amino acids. Written as DNA, the CDR3 is TGTGCCAGCTCATTAACAGGGATCTTAGACACCGGGGAGCTGTTTTTT. This encodes CASSLTGILDTGELFF.

DNA for the CDR3: TGTGCCAGCAGACTAGCGGGAGTGGATACGCAGTATTTT. This sequence encodes CASRLAGVDTQYF. The V and J genes are TRBV2 and TRBJ2-3; 11 nucleotides match TRBD2. Germline loops: CDR1 SNHLY, CDR2 FYNNEI. Unmatched junction bases numbered 2, after V lost 6 bases and J lost 6 bases. CDR3 size: 13 residues.

This sequence joins TRBV7-2 and TRBJ1-4; TRBD1 is a possible D gene (6 bases). Germline assignment: CDR1 SGHTA and CDR2 FQGNSA. The CDR3 is 17 amino acids. V lost 1 base and J 1 base, leaving 13 bases between the germline ends. The CDR3 loop is CASSLVTGYGTNEKLFF. The CDR3 DNA sequence: TGTGCCAGCAGCTTAGTAACAGGGTATGGAACTAATGAAAAACTGTTTTTT.

The CDR3 DNA follows: TGTGCCAGCAGTCCTCGGGGGAGAGGCACAGATACGCAGTATTTT. This codes for CASSPRGRGTDTQYF. V and J are TRBV28 and TRBJ2-3; D is perhaps TRBD2 (6 bases). The germline gives CDR1 MDHEN, CDR2 SYDVKM. This CDR3 is 15 amino acids long. Trimming removed 5 bases from V and 1 base from J, with 13 bases in between.

V usage is TRBV19 and J usage is TRBJ1-2; maybe TRBD1 (6 bases). This CDR3 region has 15 residues. V was shortened by 1 base and J by 5 bases, with 14 bases between the two germline ends. Germline values: CDR1 LNHDA, CDR2 SQIVND (reference sequence). Written as DNA, the CDR3 is TGTGCCAGTAGTATAGGTGGCAGGGGAGATTATGGCTACACCTTC. Its protein is CASSIGGRGDYGYTF.

The chain employs TRBV2 and TRBJ2-2; TRBD1 matches 9 bases. This CDR3 has 15 amino acids. The germline V gene encodes CDR1 SNHLY and CDR2 FYNNEI. Trimming took 7 bases from V and 6 from J; bases not matched to a gene: 9. The CDR3 nucleotides read TGTGCCAGCAACACAGGGGGCGGAAAATCCGGGGAGCTGTTTTTT. As protein: CASNTGGGKSGELFF.

The gene calls are TRBV4-2 and TRBJ2-4; the D gene is possibly TRBD2 (5 bases). V was cut by 7 bases and J by 5 bases, with 15 bases left in between. Germline assignment: CDR1 LGHNA and CDR2 YNFKEQ. CDR3 size: 14 residues. Here the CDR3 reads CASNPGSSQNIQYF. The CDR3 region has the DNA TGTGCCAGCAACCCGGGATCGTCCCAAAACATTCAGTACTTC.

V and J are TRBV5-1 and TRBJ2-4; 12 positions agree with TRBD1. V gave up 5 bases and J gave up 8 bases; unmatched junction bases: 11. The CDR3 has 16 residues. Germline V gene data show CDR1 as SGHRS and CDR2 as YFSETQ. CDR3: CASSFPGQGATDIQYF. The CDR3 region has the DNA TGCGCCAGCAGTTTTCCGGGACAGGGGGCGACGGACATTCAGTACTTC.